This TCR beta chain was sequenced in a study of T cell responses to AZD1222 COVID-19 vaccine. Study at large: Second doses were pooled across both intervals (about 4 or about 12 weeks). The study's findings and limits: The study sampled repertoires only after the peak T cell response. The donors showed a predominance of white British ancestry and of females, with possible underestimation of clonal diversity.

CDR1 is MNHEY and CDR2 is SVGAGI in the germline V gene. After removal of 2 bases from V and 5 bases from J, the junction contained 5 bases not matched to a gene. The CDR3 extends over 15 amino acids. Remarks on this clone: What it recognizes is unknown.

Profiled with immunoSEQ multiplex PCR; TCRdb holds only in-frame clones, not every one. The data contain roughly 250,000 clones, 85% to 95% of them singletons. This sequence originates from an adult in good health. The chain has TRBV6-5 and TRBJ2-3, with 9 bases matching TRBD2. The source was peripheral blood, collected on day 0 of AZD1222 vaccination. CDR3 sequence reads: CASSYASGTGDTQYF. As DNA, the CDR3 is TGTGCCAGCAGTTACGCTAGCGGGACGGGAGATACGCAGTATTTT.